One sample yielded the 27 T cell receptor beta chains listed below, sequenced in a study of shared clonotypes between healthy human individuals. Sequencing was performed with immunoSEQ multiplex PCR; in TCRdb, only in-frame clones are kept and a portion is missing. The table records about 2 million clones, over 85% of them present only once. The specimen was naive CD4+ T cells sorted from blood. Noted subset: CD45RA+ positively selected. Receptors were obtained from a man between 18 and 35 years old in good health.

This rearrangement joins TRBV18 to TRBJ1-4, with 7 bases matching TRBD1. V was clipped by 1 base and J by 5 bases; unmatched bases: 4. Germline V gene sequence: CDR1 KGHSH, CDR2 LQKENI. The CDR3 loop spans 15 amino acids. CDR3 in DNA: TGTGCCAGCTCACCACAAACGACAGGGAATGAAAAACTGTTTTTT. It translates to CASSPQTTGNEKLFF.

As to this clone: Given a much more abundant clone one base away, this may be a read error. The chain carries TRBV2 and TRBJ1-5; D is undetermined. V was trimmed by 10 bases and J by 0 bases, leaving 10 bases between them. There are 13 residues in the CDR3. Germline V gene data show CDR1 as SNHLY and CDR2 as FYNNEI. The CDR3 nucleotides are TGTGCCACCTCGGGAGGTAGCAATCAGCCCCAGCATTTT. This encodes CATSGGSNQPQHF.

The rearrangement joins TRBV30 to TRBJ2-4, with TRBD1 matching over 10 bases. This CDR3 has 17 residues. Trimming took 4 bases from V and 4 from J; bases not matched to a gene: 13. Germline V gene lookup returns CDR1 GTSNPN and CDR2 SVGIG (reference sequence). Written as DNA, the CDR3 is TGTGCCTGGAACCCCCGGACAGGGGGTTATGTAAAAAACATTCAGTACTTC. Protein: CAWNPRTGGYVKNIQYF.

The CDR3 coding sequence is TGTGCCAGCAGCTTATCGATGTCGGGTGGCGAGCTGTTTTTT. Encoded protein: CASSLSMSGGELFF. The chain couples TRBV7-3 to TRBJ2-2; no reliable D call. The V end was cut by 2 bases, the J end by 11 bases, with 15 bases between. Looked up from germline, CDR1 is SGHTA and CDR2 is FQGTGA. CDR3 length: 14 amino acids.

V gene TRBV2 combines with J gene TRBJ2-7, with 12 bases lining up with TRBD2. Germline CDR1 is SNHLY and CDR2 is FYNNEI. V shed 8 bases and J 11 bases; nucleotides not matched to a gene: 7. The CDR3 has 12 residues. DNA for the CDR3: TGTGCCAGCGCGTGGCTAGCGGGGGGGAAGTACTTC. It yields the protein CASAWLAGGKYF. Based on the CDR3 plus reference TRBV2 and TRBJ2-7, the full variable domain is EPEVTQTPSHQVTQMGQEVILRCVPISNHLYFYWYRQILGQKVEFLVSFYNNEISEKSEIFDDQFSVERPDGSNFTLKIRSTKLEDSAMYFCASAWLAGGKYFGPGTRLTVT.

Of note for this clone: A junction end diverges from the germline sequence, so it may reflect a read error. The chain's CDR3 is CASSLEWTGLTF. CDR3 coding DNA: TGTGCCAGCAGCTTAGAATGGACAGGTTTAACGTTT. J is TRBJ2-3 and V is TRBV7-9; 7 nucleotides agree with TRBD1. Germline CDR1 is SEHNR and CDR2 is FQNEAQ (reference sequence). The CDR3 consists of 12 residues.

This chain uses TRBV4-3 with TRBJ2-5; 7 nucleotides match TRBD1. The DNA end favors TRBJ2-7, so the J call may be wrong. Germline V gene sequence: CDR1 LGHNA, CDR2 YSLEER. The CDR3 runs 15 residues. CDR3 in amino acids: CASSQGLDRLREQYF. The DNA for the CDR3 is TGCGCCAGCAGCCAAGGCTTGGACAGGCTTCGCGAGCAGTACTTC.

Details on this clone: This CDR3 is also generated by other DNA sequences in the sample. V and J are TRBV7-2 and TRBJ2-7, with D uncertain. In germline, CDR1 is SGHTA, CDR2 FQGNSA. Trimming took off 1 base at V and 4 bases at J, with 5 bases between the two ends. CDR3 length: 12 amino acids. CDR3 residues: CASSLGAYEQYF. For the CDR3, the DNA is TGTGCCAGCAGCTTAGGCGCATACGAGCAGTACTTC.

The rearrangement joins TRBV19 to TRBJ2-7; 8 bases agree with TRBD2. Germline V gene lookup returns CDR1 LNHDA and CDR2 SQIVND (reference sequence). The trim removed 4 bases at V and 0 bases at J, leaving 5 bases unmatched. CDR3 length equals 15 residues. CDR3 DNA sequence: TGTGCCAGTAGTAGTCTAGCGGGTCTCTCCTACGAGCAGTACTTC. Translated: CASSSLAGLSYEQYF. Together with reference TRBV19 and TRBJ2-7, the CDR3 gives the full variable domain: DGGITQSPKYLFRKEGQNVTLSCEQNLNHDAMYWYRQDPGQGLRLIYYSQIVNDFQKGDIAEGYSVSREKKESFPLTVTSAQKNPTAFYLCASSSLAGLSYEQYFGPGTRLTVT.

On this clone itself: Possible read error: a much larger clone is one base away. The same CDR3 arises from other DNA sequences in this sample as well. The chain couples TRBV27 to TRBJ1-1; no firm D call. Per germline, CDR1 MNHEY and CDR2 SMNVEV (reference sequence). CDR3 length: 13 amino acids. Trimming removed 5 bases from V and 1 base from J, with 8 bases in between. The CDR3 sequence: CASSLRTNTEAFF. The CDR3 DNA reads as TGTGCCAGCAGTCTAAGGACGAACACTGAAGCTTTCTTT.

This rearrangement joins TRBV5-6 to TRBJ1-4; 7 bases are a match to TRBD1. V trimming: 4 bases; J trimming: 4 bases; junction bases outside the gene matches: 10. Per the germline V gene, CDR1 is SGHDT and CDR2 is YYEEEE. This CDR3 comprises 16 residues. The CDR3 DNA follows: TGTGCCAGCAGCACGGTACAGGGGAGGCTTAATGAAAAACTGTTTTTT. This translates into CASSTVQGRLNEKLFF.

The chain has TRBV25-1 and TRBJ1-2; D is undetermined. The CDR3 runs 14 residues. Germline CDR1 is MGHDK and CDR2 is SYGVNS. Trimming took off 2 bases at V and 2 bases at J, with 9 bases between the two ends. CDR3: CASSEKNRNYGYTF. The CDR3 DNA reads TGTGCCAGCAGTGAAAAGAATCGAAACTATGGCTACACCTTC.

The sample holds one count of this clone. The CDR3 is CASSGGTSGRQEQFF. Here the CDR3 DNA reads TGCGCCAGCAGCGGGGGGACTAGCGGGAGACAAGAGCAGTTCTTC. This chain connects TRBV5-1 to TRBJ2-1, with 14 bases fitting TRBD2. The CDR3 sequence is 15 residues long. V dropped 4 bases and J dropped 10; count of bases not matched to a gene: 7. CDR1 is SGHRS and CDR2 is YFSETQ in the germline V gene. Full variable domain (remainder filled in from reference TRBV5-1 and TRBJ2-1): KAGVTQTPRYLIKTRGQQVTLSCSPISGHRSVSWYQQTPGQGLQFLFEYFSETQRNKGNFPGRFSGRQFSNSRSEMNVSTLELGDSALYLCASSGGTSGRQEQFFGPGTRLTVL.

In the case of this clone: Compared with germline, one end of the junction differs, possibly owing to a read error. The genes are TRBV14 and TRBJ2-7; D possibly corresponds to TRBD2 (5 bases). Germline V CDR1 and CDR2: SGHDN, FVKESK. The CDR3 covers 13 residues. The CDR3 protein is CASSPSRSSEQYF. DNA of the CDR3: TGTGCCAGCAGCCCTAGCAGGTCCTCCGAGCAGTACTTC.

J is TRBJ1-2 and V is TRBV13; D is unclear. Between the trimmed V and J ends, which lost 1 base and 8 bases, there was a span of 14 bases. Germline CDR1 is PRHDT and CDR2 is FYEKMQ (reference sequence). The CDR3 covers 14 residues. The DNA for the CDR3 is TGTGCCAGCAGCTTAGAGGACGGGGTTGTAGGCTACACCTTC. It yields the protein CASSLEDGVVGYTF. Filled out from reference TRBV13 and TRBJ1-2, the complete variable domain reads AAGVIQSPRHLIKEKRETATLKCYPIPRHDTVYWYQQGPGQDPQFLISFYEKMQSDKGSIPDRFSAQQFSDYHSELNMSSLELGDSALYFCASSLEDGVVGYTFGSGTRLTVV.

J is TRBJ2-2 and V is TRBV2, with D hard to call. Trimming took 0 bases from V and 2 from J, leaving 13 bases between them. CDR1 and CDR2 (germline): SNHLY, FYNNEI. The CDR3 consists of 17 residues. Here the CDR3 reads CASSEASGRRNTGELFF. CDR3 coding DNA: TGTGCCAGCAGTGAAGCTTCCGGCAGGCGAAACACCGGGGAGCTGTTTTTT.

CDR3 nucleotide sequence: TGCGCCAGCAGCACCCCACAGGGCTCCTACAATGAGCAGTTCTTC. Translated, it gives CASSTPQGSYNEQFF. V usage is TRBV5-1 and J usage is TRBJ2-1, with D possibly matching TRBD1 (6 bases). CDR1 is SGHRS and CDR2 is YFSETQ in the germline V gene. This CDR3 is 15 amino acids long. Trimming shortened V by 4 bases and J by 0 bases, and 11 bases separated the two germline ends.

The rearrangement uses TRBV4-1 and TRBJ2-5; TRBD2 matches 11 bases. This CDR3 contains 17 residues. Germline V gene lookup returns CDR1 MGHRA and CDR2 YSYEKL. J was trimmed by 3 bases and V by 0 bases; bases with no gene match: 6. CDR3 nucleotides: TGCGCCAGCAGCCAAGATCGGGTGACTAGCGGGGAAGAGACCCAGTACTTC. Protein sequence: CASSQDRVTSGEETQYF.

Note on this clone: Other DNA sequences in the sample encode the same CDR3. The rearrangement uses TRBV5-1 and TRBJ1-6; D unclear. The germline V and J ends were trimmed by 0 bases and 7 bases, with 5 bases remaining between them. The CDR3 extends over 13 amino acids. CDR1 and CDR2 from the germline V gene are SGHRS and YFSETQ. The CDR3 DNA reads as TGCGCCAGCAGCTTGGACCTCAATTCACCCCTCCACTTT. Its translation: CASSLDLNSPLHF. The variable domain in full, completed from reference TRBV5-1 and TRBJ1-6, reads KAGVTQTPRYLIKTRGQQVTLSCSPISGHRSVSWYQQTPGQGLQFLFEYFSETQRNKGNFPGRFSGRQFSNSRSEMNVSTLELGDSALYLCASSLDLNSPLHFGNGTRLTVT.

The V call is TRBV9, the J call TRBJ2-3, with 10 bases fitting TRBD2. The germline V gene has CDR1 SGDLS and CDR2 YYNGEE. The CDR3 runs 16 residues. The V gene end was trimmed by 3 bases and the J gene end by 4 bases; junction bases not matched to a gene: 8. CDR3 residues: CASSAQEREGADTQYF. The CDR3 DNA sequence: TGTGCCAGCAGCGCCCAGGAGCGGGAGGGAGCAGATACGCAGTATTTT.

The genes are TRBV7-9 and TRBJ2-5; 9 nucleotides line up with TRBD2. The CDR3 has 16 residues. V shed 5 bases, J shed 9 bases, and the junction held 16 bases outside the gene matches. CDR1 is SEHNR and CDR2 is FQNEAQ in the germline V gene (reference sequence). The CDR3 reads CASSPRGEAGGTPQYF. The DNA of the CDR3 is TGTGCCAGCAGCCCCCGCGGAGAAGCGGGAGGAACCCCCCAGTACTTC.

The V gene is TRBV7-3, the J gene TRBJ1-1; unclear D gene. V was trimmed by 5 bases and J by 3 bases, leaving 10 bases between them. This CDR3 has 13 residues. Germline values: CDR1 SGHTA, CDR2 FQGTGA. The CDR3 sequence is CASSPTGDTEAFF. In DNA form, the CDR3 reads TGTGCCAGCAGCCCTACTGGGGACACTGAAGCTTTCTTT.

V is TRBV7-2 and J is TRBJ2-7, with D perhaps given as TRBD1 or TRBD2 (5 bases each). CDR1 is SGHTA and CDR2 is FQGNSA in the germline V gene. The CDR3 contains 14 residues. Trimming shortened V by 1 base and J by 3 bases, and 10 bases separated the two germline ends. CDR3 nucleotides: TGTGCCAGCAGCTTAGTAGGGACCAACTACGAGCAGTACTTC. Protein: CASSLVGTNYEQYF.

V and J are TRBV5-6 and TRBJ2-3; 11 bases are a match to TRBD2. Germline CDR1 is SGHDT and CDR2 is YYEEEE. The CDR3 has 16 amino acids. V gave up 0 bases and J gave up 3 bases; unmatched junction bases: 3. CDR3 loop: CASSLAGTSGTDTQYF. Here the CDR3 DNA reads TGTGCCAGCAGCTTGGCTGGGACTAGCGGTACAGATACGCAGTATTTT.

Concerning this clone: Different DNA sequences within this sample yield the same CDR3. The rearrangement links TRBV30 to TRBJ1-4, with unresolved D. The CDR3 is 12 amino acids. CDR1 and CDR2 from the germline V gene are GTSNPN and SVGIG (reference sequence). V lost 0 bases, J lost 2 bases, and 1 base lay in between. Here the CDR3 DNA reads TGTGCCTGGAGTGTTACTAATGAAAAACTGTTTTTT. Its protein is CAWSVTNEKLFF. Together with reference TRBV30 and TRBJ1-4, the CDR3 gives the full variable domain: SQTIHQWPATLVQPVGSPLSLECTVEGTSNPNLYWYRQAAGRGLQLLFYSVGIGQISSEVPQNLSASRPQDRQFILSSKKLLLSDSGFYLCAWSVTNEKLFFGSGTQLSVL.

The chain joins TRBV4-1 to TRBJ2-7; possibly TRBD2 for D (5 bases). V lost 4 bases to trimming and J lost 2 bases, with 21 bases between them. Germline V CDR1 and CDR2: MGHRA, YSYEKL. The CDR3 sequence is 17 residues long. The CDR3 DNA sequence: TGCGCCAGCAGCCGGCCAAGCGGAACCCGGCTTCCCTACGAGCAGTACTTC. This gives the protein CASSRPSGTRLPYEQYF.

V is TRBV7-8 and J is TRBJ2-2, with a tentative D call TRBD2 (7 bases). This CDR3 is built from 14 residues. Trimming removed 5 bases from V and 2 bases from J, with 9 bases in between. Germline V gives CDR1 SGHVS, CDR2 FQNEAQ. The CDR3 bases are TGTGCCAGCAGCCGGGGGGCTAACACCGGGGAGCTGTTTTTT. Translating it yields CASSRGANTGELFF.